Below, 25 T cell receptor beta chains from the same sample are listed, as sequenced in a study of T cells in Graves' hyperthyroidism and ophthalmopathy. RNA transcripts served as the template for amplifying TCR beta CDR3 regions. In the first-round RT-PCR of the TCR CDR3, the HTBI primer set was used. TCRdb reprocessed the multiplex PCR reads with MiXCR, giving one entry per CDR3 protein. The repertoire has about 180,000 distinct CDR3 sequences, over 15% of them found once; the top ten carry roughly 30%. The sequenced sample consisted of blood. These receptors were obtained from a woman between 50 and 59 years old with Graves' hyperthyroidism.

The chain joins TRBV11-2 to TRBJ2-5; D not resolved. CDR3 size: 12 residues. Germline CDR1 reads SGHAT; CDR2 reads FQNNGV. V was shortened by 3 bases and J by 5 bases, with 7 bases between the two germline ends. The CDR3 loop reads CASSFGRETQYF. As DNA, the CDR3 is TGTGCCAGCAGCTTTGGTAGGGAGACCCAGTACTTC.

The CDR3 sequence is CASSPRDLRYNEQFF. The CDR3 coding sequence is TGTGCCAGCAGTCCGCGGGACCTTCGCTACAATGAGCAGTTCTTC. V is TRBV27 and J is TRBJ2-1; a possible D gene is TRBD2 (6 bases). This CDR3 is 15 amino acids long. V shed 5 bases and J shed 3 bases, with 14 bases lying between them. The germline gives CDR1 MNHEY, CDR2 SMNVEV (reference sequence).

This clonotype showed up many times. This CDR3 reads CASSRDIYGYTF. Here the CDR3 DNA reads TGTGCCAGCAGCCGGGACATCTATGGCTACACCTTC. The chain carries TRBV7-9 and TRBJ1-2; D possibly corresponds to TRBD1 (6 bases). The germline V and J ends were trimmed by 5 bases and 4 bases, with 8 bases remaining between them. Germline V gives CDR1 SEHNR, CDR2 FQNEAQ (reference sequence). CDR3 length equals 12 residues.

This clonotype occurred a few times. The chain couples TRBV7-9 to TRBJ1-3, with D unclear. This CDR3 region has 15 residues. Trimming stripped 5 bases from V and 0 bases from J, with 11 bases between. Looked up from germline, CDR1 is SEHNR and CDR2 is FQNEAQ (reference sequence). The CDR3 spells CASSLPGDSGNTIYF. The CDR3 nucleotides read TGTGCCAGCAGCCTTCCCGGGGACTCTGGAAACACCATATATTTT.

This clonotype occurred many times. V usage is TRBV12-3 or TRBV12-4 and J usage is TRBJ1-4; tentative D call: TRBD1 (6 bases). The CDR3 consists of 13 residues. Trimming took 4 bases from V and 9 from J, leaving 12 bases between them. The CDR3 region has the DNA TGTGCCAGCAGTTCCAGGGGTTTCAAAAAACTGTTTTTT. Protein product: CASSSRGFKKLFF.

This chain connects TRBV12-3 or TRBV12-4 to TRBJ1-1; possible D gene TRBD1, 5 bases. V shed 10 bases and J shed 1 base, with 25 bases lying between them. There are 17 residues in the CDR3. Written as DNA, the CDR3 is TGTGCCACCAAAGGCCTAACAGGAAAAAAGGCGAACACTGAAGCTTTCTTT. It yields the protein CATKGLTGKKANTEAFF.

The sample holds many counts of this clonotype. This rearrangement joins TRBV28 to TRBJ2-1; no reliable D call. The CDR3 spans 16 residues. Trimming shortened V by 2 bases and J by 4 bases, and 15 bases separated the two germline ends. In germline, CDR1 is MDHEN, CDR2 SYDVKM. CDR3 DNA: TGTGCCAGCAGTTTAAGTGTGAGACGGCAGTACAATGAGCAGTTCTTC. Amino acid sequence: CASSLSVRRQYNEQFF.

This clonotype was seen at least ten times. The chain recombines TRBV19 with TRBJ2-2; D possibly corresponds to TRBD1 (5 bases). Germline CDR1 LNHDA, CDR2 SQIVND (reference sequence). Trimming removed 5 bases from V and 2 bases from J, with 12 bases in between. The CDR3 consists of 15 residues. CDR3 amino acids: CASSGALINTGELFF. CDR3 coding DNA: TGTGCCAGTAGTGGGGCCTTAATCAACACCGGGGAGCTGTTTTTT.

This clonotype occurred many times. The chain uses TRBV6-1 and TRBJ1-2; TRBD1 aligns across 8 bases. V dropped 7 bases and J dropped 6; count of bases not matched to a gene: 7. Per germline, CDR1 MNHNS and CDR2 SASEGT. The CDR3 runs 13 residues. CDR3 coding DNA: TGTGCCAGCAAATTCAGGGGGCTCAATGGCTACACCTTC. This gives the protein CASKFRGLNGYTF.

This clonotype was counted many times. J is TRBJ2-3 and V is TRBV7-2, with D possibly being TRBD1 (7 bases). Germline-derived CDR1 and CDR2 are SGHTA and FQGNSA. This CDR3 contains 16 residues. V dropped 1 base and J dropped 1 base, with 12 bases sitting between them. CDR3 sequence: CASSLDQGEGTDTQYF. As DNA, the CDR3 is TGTGCCAGCAGCTTAGATCAGGGGGAGGGCACAGATACGCAGTATTTT. Looking up the rest from reference TRBV7-2 and TRBJ2-3 gives the full variable domain: GAGVSQSPSNKVTEKGKDVELRCDPISGHTALYWYRQSLGQGLEFLIYFQGNSAPDKSGLPSDRFSAERTGGSVSTLTIQRTQQEDSAVYLCASSLDQGEGTDTQYFGPGTRLTVL.

This clonotype was picked up many times. V usage is TRBV20-1 and J usage is TRBJ1-1, with a tentative D call TRBD1 (6 bases). Trimming took off 1 base at V and 2 bases at J, with 14 bases between the two ends. CDR3 length: 15 residues. Per germline, CDR1 DFQATT and CDR2 SNEGSKA (reference sequence). This CDR3 is CSARVDRQRNTEAFF. In DNA, the CDR3 is TGCAGTGCTAGAGTTGACAGGCAACGAAACACTGAAGCTTTCTTT.

This chain uses TRBV18 with TRBJ1-6, with TRBD1 matching over 7 bases. This CDR3 region has 14 residues. Germline assignment: CDR1 KGHSH and CDR2 LQKENI. V lost 9 bases, J lost 12 bases, and 14 bases stayed unmatched. The CDR3 loop is CASHGTVDHLPLHF. CDR3 in DNA: TGTGCCAGTCACGGGACAGTGGATCATTTACCCCTCCACTTT.

This clonotype occurred many times. This sequence joins TRBV20-1 and TRBJ2-1; 13 bases match TRBD2. From germline, CDR1 is DFQATT and CDR2 SNEGSKA (reference sequence). This CDR3 region has 16 residues. The V segment lost 3 bases and the J segment 4 bases; nucleotides outside the gene matches: 6. The CDR3 loop is CSASGTSGARYNEQFF. Written as DNA, the CDR3 is TGCAGTGCTAGTGGGACTAGCGGGGCCCGATACAATGAGCAGTTCTTC.

Many counts were recorded for this clonotype. This chain connects TRBV12-3 or TRBV12-4 to TRBJ2-5; 15 bases fit TRBD2. This CDR3 has 15 residues. With V trimmed by 6 bases and J by 5 bases, 4 bases remained unmatched. The DNA for the CDR3 is TGTGCCAGCAGAGGACTAGCGGGGGGGCCCGAGACCCAGTACTTC. It encodes CASRGLAGGPETQYF.

This clonotype has at least ten counts. This chain uses TRBV20-1 with TRBJ2-5; the D gene is possibly TRBD2 (5 bases). Germline V gene sequence: CDR1 DFQATT, CDR2 SNEGSKA (reference sequence). V lost 3 bases and J lost 1, with 12 bases in between. The CDR3 is 14 residues long. The CDR3 reads CSASSPTSQETQYF. Written as DNA, the CDR3 is TGCAGTGCTAGTTCCCCAACTAGCCAAGAGACCCAGTACTTC.

This clonotype was observed many times. The chain carries TRBV15 and TRBJ2-7; D call uncertain. This CDR3 comprises 17 residues. The germline V gene has CDR1 LNHNV and CDR2 YYDKDF (reference sequence). Trimming removed 0 bases from V and 3 bases from J, with 18 bases in between. CDR3 loop: CATSRDVAQFPLYEQYF. The CDR3, as DNA: TGTGCCACCAGCAGAGATGTAGCCCAGTTCCCCCTCTACGAGCAGTACTTC.

This clonotype was seen repeatedly, ten times or more. The V gene is TRBV12-3 or TRBV12-4, the J gene TRBJ1-2, with a weak D call TRBD1 (5 bases). This CDR3 is built from 14 residues. Trimming took 2 bases from V and 4 from J, leaving 11 bases between them. CDR3 in amino acids: CASSLPGRRYGYTF. In DNA form, the CDR3 reads TGTGCCAGCAGTTTACCAGGGCGTCGCTATGGCTACACCTTC.

This clonotype was seen a few times. This chain uses TRBV11-2 with TRBJ1-6; a weak D match, TRBD1 (5 bases). The ends were cut back, 5 bases at V and 13 bases at J, with 21 bases in the middle. The CDR3 runs to 15 residues. Germline lookup yields CDR1 SGHAT and CDR2 FQNNGV. CDR3 in DNA: TGTGCCAGCAGCACCCGGGACCGACCTTTTTTGCCCCTCCACTTT. Its protein is CASSTRDRPFLPLHF.

As DNA, the CDR3 is TGTGCCAGCAATACGGGACTAGGGATCAATGAGCAGTTCTTC. Its translation: CASNTGLGINEQFF. The chain has TRBV2 and TRBJ2-1, with TRBD2 matching over 8 bases. The germline gives CDR1 SNHLY, CDR2 FYNNEI. V shed 7 bases and J 6 bases; nucleotides not matched to a gene: 8. This CDR3 comprises 14 residues.

In its sample, this clonotype was seen many times. The rearrangement uses TRBV2 and TRBJ1-4; 9 bases align to TRBD1. CDR1 SNHLY and CDR2 FYNNEI come from the germline V gene. V trimming: 8 bases; J trimming: 8 bases; junction bases outside the gene matches: 6. The CDR3 totals 13 residues. DNA of the CDR3: TGTGCCAGCGTGGGACAGGGTAGGGAAAAACTGTTTTTT. Translation: CASVGQGREKLFF. Looking up the rest from reference TRBV2 and TRBJ1-4 gives the full variable domain: EPEVTQTPSHQVTQMGQEVILRCVPISNHLYFYWYRQILGQKVEFLVSFYNNEISEKSEIFDDQFSVERPDGSNFTLKIRSTKLEDSAMYFCASVGQGREKLFFGSGTQLSVL.

This clonotype was recorded many times. CDR3 sequence (DNA): TGTGCCAGCAGTCTTCGCCGGACAGGGCAAGAGACCCAGTACTTC. It translates to CASSLRRTGQETQYF. This chain connects TRBV12-3 or TRBV12-4 to TRBJ2-5; TRBD1 matches 8 bases. V lost 5 bases and J lost 2; bases outside the gene matches: 7. The CDR3 is 15 amino acids.

This clonotype showed up many times. The V and J genes are TRBV20-1 and TRBJ2-3; D could derive from TRBD1 or TRBD2 (5 bases each). The length of the CDR3 is 12 residues. Germline CDR1 reads DFQATT; CDR2 reads SNEGSKA (reference sequence). Between the trimmed V and J ends, which lost 6 bases and 6 bases, there was a span of 13 bases. CDR3 region: CSAAGSADTQYF. The CDR3 nucleotides are TGCAGTGCGGCAGGGAGCGCGGATACGCAGTATTTT.

This clonotype was seen many times. V gene TRBV15 combines with J gene TRBJ1-6; D not certain. The V gene lost 0 bases and the J gene lost 4 bases, with 10 bases spanning the gap. CDR3 length equals 16 residues. CDR1 is LNHNV, CDR2 YYDKDF, per germline (reference sequence). The CDR3 DNA reads as TGTGCCACCAGCAGAGATCGAAAGGGTTATAATTCACCCCTCCACTTT. Translated: CATSRDRKGYNSPLHF.

In its sample, this clonotype was seen many times. The J gene is TRBJ2-5, the V gene TRBV5-1; maybe TRBD2 (6 bases). The CDR3 spans 17 residues. Trimming stripped 1 base from V and 1 base from J, with 17 bases between. Germline assignment: CDR1 SGHRS and CDR2 YFSETQ. This chain's CDR3 is CASSLSHLTSAQETQYF. The CDR3 region has the DNA TGCGCCAGCAGCTTGAGTCATTTGACTAGTGCCCAAGAGACCCAGTACTTC.

The CDR3: CASSLEGVGEQYF. In DNA, the CDR3 is TGTGCCAGCAGCTTAGAGGGAGTAGGGGAGCAGTACTTC. The genes are TRBV7-8 and TRBJ2-7; TRBD2 might be the D (5 bases). CDR1 is SGHVS, CDR2 FQNEAQ, per germline. V was cut by 1 base and J by 7 bases, with 11 bases left in between. The CDR3 length is 13 residues.